This T cell receptor (beta chain) was captured by sequencing in a study of T cells after yellow fever vaccination. Note on this clonotype: Its antigen remains unidentified.

Trimming shortened V by 5 bases and J by 5 bases, and 13 bases separated the two germline ends. Per the germline V gene, CDR1 is SGHRS and CDR2 is YFSETQ. CDR3 length: 13 amino acids. General study results and limits: The CD4 and CD8 compartments had a small share of their clonotypes in common.

TCRdb ran MiXCR on the 5' RACE reads and lists one entry per CDR3 protein. Among almost 600,000 distinct CDR3 sequences listed, approximately 12% were seen once. This material consisted of PBMCs, taken on the day of the yellow fever booster vaccination. V usage is TRBV5-1 and J usage is TRBJ2-5; a possible D gene is TRBD2 (5 bases). The sequence was collected from a man aged 30 to 45 who received the YFV17D yellow fever vaccine. The CDR3 protein is CASRLGRDETQYF. The CDR3 region has the DNA TGCGCCAGCAGACTAGGACGCGACGAGACCCAGTACTTC.